Below are 15 T cell receptor beta chains sequenced from a single sample in a study of lymphopenia after photon versus proton radiotherapy. Method: immunoSEQ multiplex PCR; TCRdb's copy keeps in-frame clones and lacks some. The sample includes approximately 150,000 clones, more than 85% of them seen just once. The sample here was peripheral blood, taken from a patient treated with photon-based radiotherapy. The origin of the receptors is a man between 45 and 60 years old with gastric cancer.

This clone was seen a handful of times. J is TRBJ2-7 and V is TRBV6-5; 11 bases align to TRBD1. V was clipped by 5 bases and J by 3 bases; unmatched bases: 3. There are 14 residues in the CDR3. The germline V gene encodes CDR1 MNHEY and CDR2 SVGAGI. As DNA, the CDR3 is TGTGCCAGCAGTACGGGGACAGGGGGCTACGAGCAGTACTTC. Translated, it gives CASSTGTGGYEQYF.

The chain combines TRBV7-2 with TRBJ1-2; D remains ambiguous. This CDR3 region has 13 residues. Germline CDR1 and CDR2: SGHTA and FQGNSA. With 5 bases removed from V and 4 bases from J, the gap between germline ends came to 11 bases. CDR3 in DNA: TGTGCCAGCAGCCCCAACGACGGCTATGGCTACACCTTC. Translating gives CASSPNDGYGYTF.

The CDR3 DNA is TGCGCCAGCAGCCCTAGACTAGCGGCGAACACCGGGGAGCTGTTTTTT. It is translated as CASSPRLAANTGELFF. This chain connects TRBV5-1 to TRBJ2-2, with 9 bases identical to TRBD2. Germline CDR1 and CDR2: SGHRS and YFSETQ. This CDR3 comprises 16 residues. V was pared by 4 bases and J by 0 bases, with 4 bases of the junction left unmatched. The full variable domain, in which reference TRBV5-1 and TRBJ2-2 provide the parts outside the CDR3, is KAGVTQTPRYLIKTRGQQVTLSCSPISGHRSVSWYQQTPGQGLQFLFEYFSETQRNKGNFPGRFSGRQFSNSRSEMNVSTLELGDSALYLCASSPRLAANTGELFFGEGSRLTVL.

This sequence joins TRBV19 and TRBJ2-1; 14 bases align to TRBD2. The germline V gene encodes CDR1 LNHDA and CDR2 SQIVND (reference sequence). V was pared by 4 bases and J by 8 bases, with 4 bases of the junction left unmatched. CDR3 length: 15 residues. The CDR3 nucleotides are TGTGCCAGTAGTACCGGGACTAGCGGGAGTCATGAGCAGTTCTTC. Protein: CASSTGTSGSHEQFF. Variable domain in full (rest from reference TRBV19 and TRBJ2-1): DGGITQSPKYLFRKEGQNVTLSCEQNLNHDAMYWYRQDPGQGLRLIYYSQIVNDFQKGDIAEGYSVSREKKESFPLTVTSAQKNPTAFYLCASSTGTSGSHEQFFGPGTRLTVL.

This clone occurred once. The CDR3 reads CASSLMGGIGGYTF. CDR3 DNA sequence: TGTGCCAGCAGCTTGATGGGGGGAATTGGTGGCTACACCTTC. The rearrangement joins TRBV5-4 to TRBJ1-2, with TRBD1 as a possible D gene (5 bases). The CDR3 has 14 residues. The V gene's germline CDR1 is SGHNT and CDR2 YYREEE (reference sequence). V shed 1 base and J shed 7 bases, with 14 bases lying between them.

The CDR3 reads CASSRPGQEQFF. Here the CDR3 DNA reads TGCGCCAGCAGCCGACCGGGACAGGAGCAGTTCTTC. The rearrangement joins TRBV4-1 to TRBJ2-1, with 7 bases matching TRBD1. The V segment lost 4 bases and the J segment 10 bases; nucleotides outside the gene matches: 4. The CDR3 is 12 residues long. In germline, CDR1 is MGHRA, CDR2 YSYEKL.

This chain connects TRBV29-1 to TRBJ2-7; D might be TRBD2 (6 bases). The germline V and J ends were trimmed by 7 bases and 5 bases, with 12 bases remaining between them. Per the germline V gene, CDR1 is SQVTM and CDR2 is ANQGSEA. There are 11 residues in the CDR3. DNA for the CDR3: TGCAGCGCGGCCGGGAGAAACGAGCAGTACTTC. Protein sequence: CSAAGRNEQYF.

This clone was counted a single time. This sequence joins TRBV6-1 and TRBJ1-5; tentatively, D is TRBD1 (5 bases). Looked up from germline, CDR1 is MNHNS and CDR2 is SASEGT. CDR3 size: 15 residues. V lost 5 bases and J lost 1, with 12 bases in between. The CDR3 here is CASSPGRGSNQPQHF. In DNA, the CDR3 is TGTGCCAGCAGTCCGGGCCGGGGCAGCAATCAGCCCCAGCATTTT.

The CDR3 nucleotides read TGTGCCAGTAGTCTAGGACTAGCGGGAGGGCCGACCGGGGAGCTGTTTTTT. Translation gives CASSLGLAGGPTGELFF. This chain links TRBV19 with TRBJ2-2; 15 nucleotides agree with TRBD2. Germline values: CDR1 LNHDA, CDR2 SQIVND (reference sequence). The CDR3 runs 17 residues. V lost 5 bases, J lost 5 bases, and 6 bases stayed unmatched.

The chain carries TRBV28 and TRBJ2-1; 11 bases fit TRBD2. CDR1 and CDR2 (germline): MDHEN, SYDVKM. The CDR3 has 16 amino acids. V lost 2 bases and J lost 7; bases outside the gene matches: 7. The CDR3 here is CASSLPTSGGPNEQFF. In DNA, the CDR3 is TGTGCCAGCAGTTTACCTACTAGCGGGGGACCAAATGAGCAGTTCTTC.

The chain couples TRBV25-1 to TRBJ1-1; TRBD1 aligns across 8 bases. The CDR3 extends over 14 amino acids. Germline CDR1 MGHDK, CDR2 SYGVNS. Trimming removed 3 bases from V and 0 bases from J; junction bases left unmatched: 0. Here the CDR3 DNA reads TGTGCCAGCAGTGAGGGACAGGTGAACACTGAAGCTTTCTTT. This sequence encodes CASSEGQVNTEAFF.

This clone was recorded once. The chain is built from TRBV5-1 and TRBJ2-5; no definite D call. CDR3 size: 14 residues. Trimming removed 4 bases from V and 7 bases from J, with 17 bases in between. CDR1 is SGHRS, CDR2 YFSETQ, per germline. For the CDR3, the DNA is TGCGCCAGCAGCCATCTCCCCAAAACACTGACCCAGTACTTC. It specifies CASSHLPKTLTQYF.

The chain links TRBV6-6 to TRBJ1-1; a possible D gene is TRBD1 (5 bases). Germline V gene data show CDR1 as MNHNY and CDR2 as SVGAGI (reference sequence). The CDR3 extends over 14 amino acids. V lost 2 bases and J 4 bases, leaving 11 bases between the germline ends. The CDR3 DNA is TGTGCCAGCAGTTACGCGAGGGGCGGCACTGAAGCTTTCTTT. Translating it yields CASSYARGGTEAFF.

In this sample, this clone turned up a few times. The chain joins TRBV6-4 to TRBJ2-2; D remains ambiguous. CDR3 length: 14 amino acids. Trimming cost V 0 bases and J 3 bases, with 5 bases left between them. The germline V gene has CDR1 MRHNA and CDR2 SNTAGT. The CDR3 sequence: CASSDSRDTGELFF. The CDR3 DNA reads as TGTGCCAGCAGTGACTCAAGGGACACCGGGGAGCTGTTTTTT.

The rearrangement joins TRBV28 to TRBJ2-1; D is possibly TRBD2 (5 bases). Trimming removed 7 bases from V and 0 bases from J, with 13 bases in between. Per the germline V gene, CDR1 is MDHEN and CDR2 is SYDVKM. The CDR3 consists of 15 residues. The CDR3 is CASTLASSSYNEQFF. DNA for the CDR3: TGTGCCAGCACTCTAGCTTCAAGCTCCTACAATGAGCAGTTCTTC.